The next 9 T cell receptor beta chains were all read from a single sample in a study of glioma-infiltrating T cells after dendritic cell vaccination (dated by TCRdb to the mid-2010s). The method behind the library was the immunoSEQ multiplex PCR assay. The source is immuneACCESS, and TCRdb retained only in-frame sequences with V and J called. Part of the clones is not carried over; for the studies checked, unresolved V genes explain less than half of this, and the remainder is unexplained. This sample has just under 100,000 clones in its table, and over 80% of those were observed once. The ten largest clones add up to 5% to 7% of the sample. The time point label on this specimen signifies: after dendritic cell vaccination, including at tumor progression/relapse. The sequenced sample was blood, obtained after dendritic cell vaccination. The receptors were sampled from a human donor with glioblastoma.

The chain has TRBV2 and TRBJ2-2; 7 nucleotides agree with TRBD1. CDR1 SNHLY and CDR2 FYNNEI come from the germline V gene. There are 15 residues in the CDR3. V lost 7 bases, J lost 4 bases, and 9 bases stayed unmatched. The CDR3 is CASTPVPGGTGELFF. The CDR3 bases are TGTGCCAGCACCCCCGTGCCAGGGGGCACCGGGGAGCTGTTTTTT.

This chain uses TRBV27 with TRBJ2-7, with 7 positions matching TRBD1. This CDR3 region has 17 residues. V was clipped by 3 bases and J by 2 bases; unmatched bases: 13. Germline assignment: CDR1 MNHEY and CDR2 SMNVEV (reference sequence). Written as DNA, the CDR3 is TGTGCCAGCAGTTTTATATTTGATCCGACAGGGCCCTACGAGCAGTACTTC. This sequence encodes CASSFIFDPTGPYEQYF.

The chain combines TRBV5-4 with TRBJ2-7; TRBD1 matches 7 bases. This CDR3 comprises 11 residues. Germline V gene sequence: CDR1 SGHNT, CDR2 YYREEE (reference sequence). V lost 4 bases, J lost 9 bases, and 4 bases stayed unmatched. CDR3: CASSRDRVQYF. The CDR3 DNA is TGTGCCAGCAGCCGAGACAGGGTGCAGTACTTC. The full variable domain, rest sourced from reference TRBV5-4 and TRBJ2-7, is ETGVTQSPTHLIKTRGQQVTLRCSSQSGHNTVSWYQQALGQGPQFIFQYYREEENGRGNFPPRFSGLQFPNYSSELNVNALELDDSALYLCASSRDRVQYFGPGTRLTVT.

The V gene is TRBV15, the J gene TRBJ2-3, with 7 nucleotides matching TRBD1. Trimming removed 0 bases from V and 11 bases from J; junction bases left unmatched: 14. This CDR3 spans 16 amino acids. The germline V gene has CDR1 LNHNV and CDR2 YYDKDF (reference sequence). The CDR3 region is CATSRDKVGRGLRQYF. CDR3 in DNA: TGTGCCACCAGCAGAGATAAGGTGGGCAGGGGGTTAAGGCAGTATTTT.

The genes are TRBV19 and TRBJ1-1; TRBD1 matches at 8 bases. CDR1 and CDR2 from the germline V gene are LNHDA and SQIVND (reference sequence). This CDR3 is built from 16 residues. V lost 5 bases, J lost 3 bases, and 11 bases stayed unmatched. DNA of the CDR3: TGTGCCAGTAGTTCCCTGAACATGGGACAGGACACTGAAGCTTTCTTT. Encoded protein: CASSSLNMGQDTEAFF.

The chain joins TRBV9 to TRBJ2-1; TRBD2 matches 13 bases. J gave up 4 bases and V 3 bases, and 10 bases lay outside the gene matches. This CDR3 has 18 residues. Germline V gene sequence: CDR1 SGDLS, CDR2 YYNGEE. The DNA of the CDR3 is TGTGCCAGCAGCGCCGGACTAGCGGGAGTAAGAGAGTACAATGAGCAGTTCTTC. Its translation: CASSAGLAGVREYNEQFF.

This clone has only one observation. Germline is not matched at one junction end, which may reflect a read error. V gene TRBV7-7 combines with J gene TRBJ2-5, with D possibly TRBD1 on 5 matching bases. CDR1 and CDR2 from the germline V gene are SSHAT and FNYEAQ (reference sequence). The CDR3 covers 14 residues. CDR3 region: CASSPGHNQETQYF. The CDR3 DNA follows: TGTGCTAGCAGCCCCGGACACAACCAAGAGACCCAGTACTTC. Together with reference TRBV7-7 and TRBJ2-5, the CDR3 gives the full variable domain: GAGVSQSPRYKVTKRGQDVTLRCDPISSHATLYWYQQALGQGPEFLTYFNYEAQPDKSGLPSDRFSAERPEGSISTLTIQRTEQRDSAMYRCASSPGHNQETQYFGPGTRLLVL.

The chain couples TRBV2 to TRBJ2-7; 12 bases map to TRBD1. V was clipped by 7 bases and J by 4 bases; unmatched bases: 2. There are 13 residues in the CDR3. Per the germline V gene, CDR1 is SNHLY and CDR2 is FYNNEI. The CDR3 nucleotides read TGTGCCAGCAAGGGACAGGGGGCATACGAGCAGTACTTC. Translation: CASKGQGAYEQYF.

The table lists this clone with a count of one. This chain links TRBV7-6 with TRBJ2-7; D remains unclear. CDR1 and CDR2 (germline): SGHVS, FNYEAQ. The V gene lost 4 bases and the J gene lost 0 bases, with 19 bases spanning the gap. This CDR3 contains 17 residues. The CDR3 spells CASSSGRLPPSSYEQYF. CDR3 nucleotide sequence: TGTGCCAGCAGCTCCGGTCGGTTGCCGCCAAGCTCCTACGAGCAGTACTTC.